This T cell receptor beta chain was observed in a study of T cells after posttransplantation cyclophosphamide. V gave up 6 bases and J gave up 9 bases; unmatched junction bases: 11. The germline V gene encodes CDR1 SEHNR and CDR2 FQNEAQ (reference sequence). The CDR3 loop spans 14 amino acids. The related graft donor's blood sample was taken on the day of bone marrow donation. Study-level points and caveats: TRB clonality was highly associated with recipient CMV seropositivity and reactivation. Donor-recipient repertoire similarity was low at 1-2 months, rising over year one.

This clone was detected many times. Its antigen remains unknown. TCRdb's table, derived via immunoSEQ multiplex PCR, lists solely in-frame clones and lacks some. The specimen has about 39,000 clones, none found just once. The sequenced material came from PBMCs. The sequence came from a woman aged 50 to 60 in good health and a related stem cell transplant donor. This chain uses TRBV7-9 with TRBJ2-1, with 7 nucleotides matching TRBD1. The CDR3 DNA reads as TGTGCCAGCAGTGGGTACAGGGGAAGGGGTGAGCAGTTCTTC. It yields the protein CASSGYRGRGEQFF. Full variable domain (remainder filled in from reference TRBV7-9 and TRBJ2-1): DTGVSQNPRHKITKRGQNVTFRCDPISEHNRLYWYRQTLGQGPEFLTYFQNEAQLEKSRLLSDRFSAERPKGSFSTLEIQRTEQGDSAMYLCASSGYRGRGEQFFGPGTRLTVL.